The 26 T cell receptor beta chains below were found in one sample sequenced in a study of T-cell memory formation after mild COVID-19. In TCRdb, the 5' RACE reads were re-called with MiXCR into one record per CDR3 protein. The repertoire has around 110,000 distinct CDR3 sequences, roughly an eighth of them found once; the top ten carry roughly 30%. The material sequenced was PBMCs or a T cell subset sorted from them (not recorded which). Source of these receptors: an adult woman who had mild COVID-19 (a few samples of this study predate the infection). Cell type and time point are not known.

This clonotype was found a few times. V is TRBV29-1 and J is TRBJ1-1, with D maybe TRBD1 (5 bases). The germline V and J ends were trimmed by 0 bases and 8 bases, with 13 bases remaining between them. This CDR3 is 13 amino acids long. Germline CDR1 reads SQVTM; CDR2 reads ANQGSEA. The CDR3 is CSVEEGHGAEAFF. CDR3 bases: TGCAGCGTTGAAGAGGGCCATGGGGCCGAAGCTTTCTTT.

In this sample, this clonotype turned up a few times. The chain has TRBV9 and TRBJ1-6; D remains unclear. The germline V gene encodes CDR1 SGDLS and CDR2 YYNGEE. Trimming pared 4 bases from V and 5 bases from J, leaving 7 bases between. The CDR3 consists of 13 residues. CDR3 bases: TGTGCCAGCAGCCCCCGCAATAATTCACCCCTCCACTTT. This sequence encodes CASSPRNNSPLHF.

V gene TRBV12-3 or TRBV12-4 combines with J gene TRBJ1-1, with D maybe TRBD1 (5 bases). The CDR3 covers 13 residues. V dropped 2 bases and J dropped 7 bases, with 11 bases sitting between them. In DNA, the CDR3 is TGTGCCAGCAGTTTATCAGGGTACCTTGAAGCTTTCTTT. Protein sequence: CASSLSGYLEAFF.

This clonotype was recorded a few times. This chain uses TRBV6-5 with TRBJ2-5; D may be TRBD1 or TRBD2 (5 bases each). Per germline, CDR1 MNHEY and CDR2 SVGAGI. Trimming pared 8 bases from V and 0 bases from J, leaving 19 bases between. This CDR3 has 16 residues. CDR3 sequence (DNA): TGTGCCAGCCGGGTTGGGGCGGGTCACTACCAAGAGACCCAGTACTTC. Translating it yields CASRVGAGHYQETQYF.

This clonotype appeared a few times. The CDR3 nucleotides read TGTGCCAGCAGCGTCAGTTCAGCGGGAGGGTTTTACGAGCAGTACTTC. Its translation: CASSVSSAGGFYEQYF. The V gene is TRBV11-2, the J gene TRBJ2-7; the match to TRBD2 covers 10 bases. Germline CDR1 SGHAT, CDR2 FQNNGV. V lost 5 bases to trimming and J lost 4 bases; unmatched junction nucleotides: 11. There are 16 residues in the CDR3.

Only a few counts were recorded for this clonotype. This chain uses TRBV6-5 with TRBJ1-1; D remains unclear. This CDR3 comprises 13 residues. The germline gives CDR1 MNHEY, CDR2 SVGAGI. Trimming took off 6 bases at V and 1 base at J, with 9 bases between the two ends. CDR3 sequence: CASRPDWNTEAFF. Here the CDR3 DNA reads TGTGCCAGCAGACCTGATTGGAACACTGAAGCTTTCTTT.

This clonotype has only a few counts. The genes are TRBV12-3 or TRBV12-4 and TRBJ2-3, with TRBD2 matching 13 bases. The CDR3 has 14 amino acids. Trimming at V came to 5 bases and at J to 7 bases, leaving 3 bases not matched to a gene. This chain's CDR3 is CASSLGLAGHTQYF. The CDR3 coding sequence is TGTGCCAGCAGTCTGGGACTAGCGGGACATACGCAGTATTTT.

This chain uses TRBV7-9 with TRBJ1-5, with D unresolved. Per germline, CDR1 SEHNR and CDR2 FQNEAQ (reference sequence). This CDR3 contains 14 residues. Trimming pared 5 bases from V and 5 bases from J, leaving 13 bases between. The CDR3 DNA reads as TGTGCCAGCAGCAGCACTCCGGGTGATCAGCCCCAGCATTTT. Protein sequence: CASSSTPGDQPQHF.

V gene TRBV12-3 or TRBV12-4 combines with J gene TRBJ1-5, with TRBD1 matching 9 bases. V dropped 1 base and J dropped 3; count of bases not matched to a gene: 1. CDR3 length: 15 amino acids. This CDR3 reads CASSLGTGDNQPQHF. The CDR3 nucleotides read TGTGCCAGCAGTTTAGGGACAGGGGACAATCAGCCCCAGCATTTT.

This clonotype was counted a few times. This chain uses TRBV5-1 with TRBJ2-7, with 7 nucleotides matching TRBD1. CDR3 size: 13 residues. V dropped 2 bases and J dropped 6; count of bases not matched to a gene: 5. From germline, CDR1 is SGHRS and CDR2 YFSETQ. The CDR3 loop reads CASSFRTGGEQYF. As DNA, the CDR3 is TGCGCCAGCAGCTTTCGGACAGGCGGCGAGCAGTACTTC.

The chain employs TRBV3-1 and TRBJ2-4; D is perhaps TRBD2 (6 bases). Germline V gives CDR1 LGHDT, CDR2 YNNKEL (reference sequence). This CDR3 comprises 14 residues. The V gene lost 1 base and the J gene lost 11 bases, with 15 bases spanning the gap. The CDR3 DNA reads TGTGCCAGCAGCCAAGTAGCTTGGGGGGAGTTTCAGTACTTC. Its translation: CASSQVAWGEFQYF.

This clonotype occurred a few times. The chain carries TRBV7-9 and TRBJ2-1; TRBD1 is a possible D gene (5 bases). This CDR3 has 14 amino acids. Germline assignment: CDR1 SEHNR and CDR2 FQNEAQ (reference sequence). V was clipped by 0 bases and J by 8 bases, with 11 bases between them. In DNA, the CDR3 is TGTGCCAGCAGCTTAGCCGTCCTAGGGGATGAGCAGTTCTTC. Protein sequence: CASSLAVLGDEQFF.

This chain uses TRBV5-4 with TRBJ2-1, with D perhaps being TRBD1 or TRBD2 (5 bases each). Germline CDR1 SGHNT, CDR2 YYREEE (reference sequence). The CDR3 loop spans 14 amino acids. V lost 4 bases to trimming and J lost 3 bases, with 11 bases between them. CDR3 protein: CASSNGAHYNEQFF. The CDR3 nucleotides read TGTGCCAGCAGCAACGGGGCCCACTACAATGAGCAGTTCTTC.

The V call is TRBV27, the J call TRBJ2-2, with no clear D. The CDR3 loop spans 15 amino acids. CDR1 and CDR2 (germline): MNHEY, SMNVEV (reference sequence). Trimming took 5 bases from V and 4 from J, leaving 14 bases between them. The CDR3 region has the DNA TGTGCCAGCAGTAATCGGATCTCCTTCACCGGGGAGCTGTTTTTT. Its translation: CASSNRISFTGELFF.

The gene calls are TRBV6-2 or TRBV6-3 and TRBJ2-7; perhaps TRBD1 as D (6 bases). The germline V gene has CDR1 MNHEY and CDR2 SVGEGT. The CDR3 runs 14 residues. Trimming pared 5 bases from V and 0 bases from J, leaving 11 bases between. The CDR3, as DNA: TGTGCCAGCAGTGAACAGGGCTACTCCTACGAGCAGTACTTC. As protein: CASSEQGYSYEQYF.

This clonotype has just a few counts. This chain links TRBV15 with TRBJ2-1, with 7 bases that match TRBD2. Germline V gene lookup returns CDR1 LNHNV and CDR2 YYDKDF (reference sequence). The CDR3 spans 14 residues. Trimming removed 7 bases from V and 8 bases from J; junction bases left unmatched: 11. This chain's CDR3 is CATKGLSGNDEQFF. The CDR3 DNA follows: TGTGCCACCAAGGGACTGAGCGGGAACGATGAGCAGTTCTTC.

The chain combines TRBV11-2 with TRBJ2-3, with 9 positions matching TRBD2. There are 14 residues in the CDR3. V gave up 6 bases and J gave up 4 bases; unmatched junction bases: 5. Germline loops: CDR1 SGHAT, CDR2 FQNNGV. DNA of the CDR3: TGTGCCAGCAGTCCCCTAGCGGGACCAGATACGCAGTATTTT. It translates to CASSPLAGPDTQYF.

This clonotype was observed at least ten times. The V and J genes are TRBV7-9 and TRBJ2-3; the match to TRBD2 covers 11 bases. CDR3 length: 15 residues. Germline CDR1 is SEHNR and CDR2 is FQNEAQ (reference sequence). With V trimmed by 6 bases and J by 1 base, 3 bases remained unmatched. In DNA form, the CDR3 reads TGTGCCAGCAGTCCACTAGCGGGAGGCACAGATACGCAGTATTTT. Translated, it gives CASSPLAGGTDTQYF.

The chain joins TRBV5-1 to TRBJ2-7; possibly TRBD2 for D (5 bases). The CDR3 length is 14 residues. Germline V gene lookup returns CDR1 SGHRS and CDR2 YFSETQ. V was pared by 4 bases and J by 4 bases, with 15 bases between. The CDR3 loop is CASSLAFTGYEQYF. In DNA form, the CDR3 reads TGCGCCAGCAGCCTCGCTTTTACGGGGTACGAGCAGTACTTC.

The genes are TRBV6-2 or TRBV6-3 and TRBJ1-4; D gene uncertain. Germline lookup yields CDR1 MNHEY and CDR2 SVGEGT. The CDR3 covers 13 residues. Trimming shortened V by 0 bases and J by 6 bases, and 5 bases separated the two germline ends. The CDR3 reads CASSYSPDEKLFF. The CDR3 bases are TGTGCCAGCAGTTACTCCCCCGATGAAAAACTGTTTTTT.

This clonotype was picked up many times. The chain recombines TRBV27 with TRBJ2-7, with 8 bases identical to TRBD1. CDR1 and CDR2 (germline): MNHEY, SMNVEV (reference sequence). Unmatched junction bases numbered 4, after V lost 0 bases and J lost 0 bases. This CDR3 has 16 amino acids. CDR3 region: CASSLSAGGISYEQYF. CDR3 DNA sequence: TGTGCCAGCAGTTTATCGGCAGGGGGCATCTCCTACGAGCAGTACTTC.

This clonotype appeared a few times. The chain uses TRBV29-1 and TRBJ2-7; no firm D call. The germline V and J ends were trimmed by 7 bases and 6 bases, with 19 bases remaining between them. CDR3 length equals 13 residues. Per the germline V gene, CDR1 is SQVTM and CDR2 is ANQGSEA. The CDR3 protein is CSAQGGSLSEQYF. In DNA, the CDR3 is TGCAGCGCCCAAGGCGGCAGCCTAAGCGAGCAGTACTTC.

This clonotype turned up a few times. The chain combines TRBV27 with TRBJ2-7, with D possibly being TRBD1 (6 bases). The CDR3 sequence is 13 residues long. Germline V gives CDR1 MNHEY, CDR2 SMNVEV (reference sequence). V dropped 10 bases and J dropped 2 bases, with 15 bases sitting between them. CDR3 loop: CATGSGTPYEQYF. CDR3 in DNA: TGTGCCACAGGATCCGGGACACCCTACGAGCAGTACTTC.

The V call is TRBV7-2, the J call TRBJ1-1, with D hard to call. This CDR3 is built from 13 residues. Germline V gene sequence: CDR1 SGHTA, CDR2 FQGNSA. The germline V and J ends were trimmed by 4 bases and 5 bases, with 11 bases remaining between them. The CDR3 reads CASSSYLCTEAFF. CDR3 nucleotides: TGTGCCAGCAGCTCCTATTTGTGTACTGAAGCTTTCTTT.

This clonotype showed up just a few times. The chain links TRBV12-3 or TRBV12-4 to TRBJ2-2, with D maybe TRBD1 (6 bases). The CDR3 is made up of 17 amino acids. The V end lost 1 base, the J end lost 0 bases, and 12 bases lay between the germline ends. The CDR3, as DNA: TGTGCCAGCAGTTTAGGGCACAGGGCGCCGAACACCGGGGAGCTGTTTTTT. It translates to CASSLGHRAPNTGELFF.

The chain recombines TRBV20-1 with TRBJ2-1, with TRBD2 matching over 7 bases. Per germline, CDR1 DFQATT and CDR2 SNEGSKA (reference sequence). CDR3 length: 20 amino acids. The V and J ends lost 1 base and 0 bases, in that order; junction bases with no gene match: 18. As DNA, the CDR3 is TGCAGTGCTAGAGGGGTTTTAACGGGCGGGGGTATAAGCTCCTACAATGAGCAGTTCTTC. Translation: CSARGVLTGGGISSYNEQFF.